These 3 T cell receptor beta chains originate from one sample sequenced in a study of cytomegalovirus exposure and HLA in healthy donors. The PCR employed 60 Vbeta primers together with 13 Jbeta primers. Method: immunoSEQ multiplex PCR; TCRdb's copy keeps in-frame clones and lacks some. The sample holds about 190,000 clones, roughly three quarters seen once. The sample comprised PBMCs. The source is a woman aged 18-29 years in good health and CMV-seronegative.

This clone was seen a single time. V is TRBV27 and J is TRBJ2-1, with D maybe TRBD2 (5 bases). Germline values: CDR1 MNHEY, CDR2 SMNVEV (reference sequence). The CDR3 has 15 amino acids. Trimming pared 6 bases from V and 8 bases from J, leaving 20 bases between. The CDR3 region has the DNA TGTGCCAGCAGCCCCGCCCCACTAGTTTTGTATGAGCAGTTCTTC. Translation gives CASSPAPLVLYEQFF.

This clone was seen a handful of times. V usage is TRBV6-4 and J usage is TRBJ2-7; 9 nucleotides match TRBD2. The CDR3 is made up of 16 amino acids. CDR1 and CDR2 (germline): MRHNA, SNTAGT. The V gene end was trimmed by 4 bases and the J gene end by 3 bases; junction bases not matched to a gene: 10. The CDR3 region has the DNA TGTGCCAGCAGTGCACCCCACGGTAGCGGGAGCTACGAGCAGTACTTC. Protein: CASSAPHGSGSYEQYF.

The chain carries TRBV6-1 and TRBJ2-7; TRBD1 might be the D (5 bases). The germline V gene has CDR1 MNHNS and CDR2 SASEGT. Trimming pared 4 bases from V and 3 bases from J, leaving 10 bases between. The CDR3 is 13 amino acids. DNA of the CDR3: TGTGCCAGCAGTGTCCAGGGTGGCTACGAGCAGTACTTC. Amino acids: CASSVQGGYEQYF.